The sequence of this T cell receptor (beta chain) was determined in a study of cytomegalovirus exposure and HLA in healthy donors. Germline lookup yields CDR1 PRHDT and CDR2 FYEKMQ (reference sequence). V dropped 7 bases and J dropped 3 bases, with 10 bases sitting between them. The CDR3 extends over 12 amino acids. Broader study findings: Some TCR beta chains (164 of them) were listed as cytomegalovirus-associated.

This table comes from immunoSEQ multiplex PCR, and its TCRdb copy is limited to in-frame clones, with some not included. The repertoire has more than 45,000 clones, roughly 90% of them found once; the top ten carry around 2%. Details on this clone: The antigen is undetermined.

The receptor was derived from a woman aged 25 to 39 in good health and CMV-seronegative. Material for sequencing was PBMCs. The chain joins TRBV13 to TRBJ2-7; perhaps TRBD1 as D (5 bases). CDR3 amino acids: CASMARGYEQYF. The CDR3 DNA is TGTGCCAGCATGGCTAGGGGCTACGAGCAGTACTTC.